Listed here are 10 T cell receptor beta chains from one sample, sequenced in a study of T and B cells in COVID-19 patients (dated by TCRdb to 2020 to 2021). Sequencing took place on an Illumina MiSeq. Multiplex PCR with BIOMED2 TRB-A/B primer pools was used to amplify the TRB rearrangements. TCRdb reanalyzed the raw reads on its own, using fastp at Q25 for trimming and MiXCR for clone calling, and kept in-frame beta chains. Rows with one shared CDR3 protein collapse into an entry with the most common genes and DNA. This sample comprises some 9,100 distinct CDR3 sequences, over 25% of them detected only once. The ten largest clonotypes hold more than 5% of the sample. TRB repertoires were amplified from about 250-500 ng of genomic DNA extracted from blood. Sequenced: blood. Receptors originate from a human donor who had recovered from COVID-19.

This clonotype turned up a few times. The chain recombines TRBV12-3 or TRBV12-4 with TRBJ1-1; tentative D call: TRBD1 (6 bases). Trimming shortened V by 3 bases and J by 4 bases, and 9 bases separated the two germline ends. CDR3 size: 13 residues. The CDR3 loop reads CASSFQGSTEAFF. CDR3 in DNA: TGTGCCAGCAGTTTCCAGGGGAGCACTGAAGCTTTCTTT.

This clonotype is medium-sized. The chain employs TRBV19 and TRBJ1-2; D gene ambiguous. The V gene's germline CDR1 is LNHDA and CDR2 SQIVND (reference sequence). With 3 bases removed from V and 6 bases from J, the gap between germline ends came to 5 bases. The CDR3 extends over 11 amino acids. CDR3 in DNA: TGTGCCAGTAGTATTAGTGATGGCTACACCTTC. Amino acid sequence: CASSISDGYTF. Filled out from reference TRBV19 and TRBJ1-2, the complete variable domain reads DGGITQSPKYLFRKEGQNVTLSCEQNLNHDAMYWYRQDPGQGLRLIYYSQIVNDFQKGDIAEGYSVSREKKESFPLTVTSAQKNPTAFYLCASSISDGYTFGSGTRLTVV.

About this clonotype itself: The junction departs from the called germline gene at one end, perhaps through a read error. The genes are TRBV4-3 and TRBJ1-2; D gene unclear. The CDR3 consists of 15 residues. The germline V gene has CDR1 LGHNA and CDR2 YSLEER. In DNA form, the CDR3 reads TGTGCCAGCAGCCAACCTCGAAACGAGGTTGGTGGCTACACCTTC. It translates to CASSQPRNEVGGYTF.

In this sample, this clonotype is medium-sized. Written as DNA, the CDR3 is TGTGCCAGCAGTTACGGGGGAGAAAGCACAGATACGCAGTATTTT. It is translated as CASSYGGESTDTQYF. The V gene is TRBV6-6, the J gene TRBJ2-3; D may correspond to TRBD1 or TRBD2 (5 bases each). Trimming removed 2 bases at V and 0 bases at J, with 9 bases between. Germline V lookup: CDR1 MNHNY, CDR2 SVGAGI (reference sequence). The CDR3 length is 15 residues.

This clonotype has only a few counts. The chain has TRBV6-2 or TRBV6-3 and TRBJ1-1; unclear D gene. This CDR3 contains 16 residues. In germline, CDR1 is MNHEY, CDR2 SVGEGT. V was shortened by 0 bases and J by 4 bases, with 15 bases between the two germline ends. The CDR3 region has the DNA TGTGCCAGCAGTTACTCGAATCTCCCGGTTGGCACTGAAGCTTTCTTT. This translates into CASSYSNLPVGTEAFF.

By frequency in the sample, this clonotype is medium-sized (0.01 to 0.1%). V and J are TRBV12-3 or TRBV12-4 and TRBJ2-7; TRBD1 aligns across 10 bases. J lost 7 bases, V lost 6 bases, and 3 bases had no gene match. The CDR3 has 12 amino acids. The CDR3 is CASRGTGDEQYF. The CDR3 bases are TGTGCCAGCAGGGGGACAGGGGATGAGCAGTACTTC.

By share, this clonotype counts as medium-sized. The chain couples TRBV19 to TRBJ2-3; the D is unclear. Germline V lookup: CDR1 LNHDA, CDR2 SQIVND (reference sequence). This CDR3 spans 14 amino acids. The germline V and J ends were trimmed by 11 bases and 2 bases, with 17 bases remaining between them. CDR3 DNA: TGTGCCGGCCATTCGGACCGCCACACAGATACGCAGTATTTT. Translated, it gives CAGHSDRHTDTQYF.

This clonotype qualifies as medium-sized. CDR3 protein: CASSPPPNTGELFF. Here the CDR3 DNA reads TGTGCCAGCAGTCCCCCCCCGAACACCGGGGAGCTGTTTTTT. V and J are TRBV27 and TRBJ2-2, with no clear D. Deletions cut 5 bases from V and 0 bases from J, with 7 bases between. Germline V gene data show CDR1 as MNHEY and CDR2 as SMNVEV (reference sequence). This CDR3 region has 14 residues.

J is TRBJ2-2 and V is TRBV6-5; TRBD1 is a possible D gene (6 bases). The germline CDR1 and CDR2 sequences are MNHEY and SVGAGI. The CDR3 has 18 residues. The V end was cut by 0 bases, the J end by 0 bases, with 14 bases between. CDR3 DNA sequence: TGTGCCAGCAGTTACTCTCTGGGCAGGGGATCGAACACCGGGGAGCTGTTTTTT. It codes for CASSYSLGRGSNTGELFF.

As to this clonotype: Germline is not matched at one junction end, which may reflect a read error. The chain joins TRBV5-4 to TRBJ1-5; no reliable D call. The CDR3 is 15 amino acids. In germline, CDR1 is SGHNT, CDR2 YYREEE (reference sequence). The CDR3 DNA reads TGCGCCAGCAGCCAAGATAGGAGCAACAATCAGCCCCAGCATTTT. This gives the protein CASSQDRSNNQPQHF. The variable domain in full, with the rest retrieved from reference TRBV5-4 and TRBJ1-5, is ETGVTQSPTHLIKTRGQQVTLRCSSQSGHNTVSWYQQALGQGPQFIFQYYREEENGRGNFPPRFSGLQFPNYSSELNVNALELDDSALYLCASSQDRSNNQPQHFGDGTRLSIL.